This T cell receptor (beta chain) was identified in a study of blood T cell repertoires in COVID-19 (TCRdb year 2020). Background for the entire study: The collaborator samples originated in the United States, Italy and Spain and spanned the acute and convalescent phases of COVID-19. The prospective study material was composed of cDNA or gDNA derived from T cells, B-cell-depleted T cells, or PBMCs. The dataset comprised deeply sampled blood TCRbeta repertoires from subjects exposed to, actively infected with, or recovered from COVID-19. The repertoires were released in a freely available public database meant as a resource for research on the immune response to SARS-CoV-2. Samples came from the ongoing ImmuneRACE study (first 160 participants) plus 1,254 subjects from 6 global collaborators. Sample metadata almost always included a de-identified subject ID, COVID-19 status, age in years and sex. HLA class I and class II types, where available, came from metadata supplied by the sample provider rather than from assay-based typing. What the research found in general, with its limitations: The amount of clinical and demographic metadata varied by source and participant and was provided uncurated.

Collaborating institutions collected whole blood in K2EDTA tubes following their own protocols. Collaborator samples were shipped for TCRbeta analysis as frozen whole blood, isolated PBMCs, or DNA extracted from either sample type. The germline V gene encodes CDR1 SGDLS and CDR2 YYNGEE. Trimming takes 0 bases off V and 4 bases off J; junction bases not matched to a gene: 11. The CDR3 numbers 18 residues from cysteine through phenylalanine. Here the CDR3 DNA is all that survives: 54 bases in frame from base 1. TCRbeta CDR3 regions were amplified from genomic DNA by means of the immunoSEQ Assay, a bias-controlled multiplex PCR. The original methods were these. The number of nucleated cells in each sample was estimated by amplification of reference gene primers within the assay. To quantify the absolute abundance of each unique TCRbeta CDR3 rearrangement, sequence reads were collapsed and filtered. For each sample, productive Simpson clonality was calculated as the square root of Simpson's diversity index over productive rearrangements. TCRdb obtained this table from immuneACCESS and retained in-frame rearrangements with V and J assigned. These tables miss some clones; where compared with another copy, unresolved V genes account for less than half of the shortfall, and the remainder is unexplained. Clonal size and the V and J genes are those of that table, whereas D and trimming came from the DNA. The sample table lists around 80,000 clones, 80% to 85% of them with a count of one. Of the sample, approximately 25% is held by the ten largest clones.

As for this clone: The clone's antigen remains unknown. Base qualities are not recorded, but no much larger clone differs from it by a single base.

Sequencing input: peripheral blood. The chain uses TRBV9 and TRBJ2-1; 9 of the junction bases match TRBD2. This receptor was obtained from a human donor in a cohort sampled during active COVID-19. Read as DNA, the sequence is TGTGCCAGCAGCGTAGCCGATTCTACTAGCGGGCCATACAATGAGCAGTTCTTC. This gives the protein CASSVADSTSGPYNEQFF.